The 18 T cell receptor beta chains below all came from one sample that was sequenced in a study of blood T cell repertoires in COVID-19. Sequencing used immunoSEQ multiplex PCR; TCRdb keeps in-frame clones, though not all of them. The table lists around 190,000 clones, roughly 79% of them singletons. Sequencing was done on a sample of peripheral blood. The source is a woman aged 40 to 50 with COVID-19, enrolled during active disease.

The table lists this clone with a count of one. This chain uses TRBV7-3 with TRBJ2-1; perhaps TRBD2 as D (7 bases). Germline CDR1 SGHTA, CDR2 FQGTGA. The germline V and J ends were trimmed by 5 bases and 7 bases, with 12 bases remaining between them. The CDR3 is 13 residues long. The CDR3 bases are TGTGCCAGCAGCCGGGGGGCGAGGAATGAGCAGTTCTTC. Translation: CASSRGARNEQFF.

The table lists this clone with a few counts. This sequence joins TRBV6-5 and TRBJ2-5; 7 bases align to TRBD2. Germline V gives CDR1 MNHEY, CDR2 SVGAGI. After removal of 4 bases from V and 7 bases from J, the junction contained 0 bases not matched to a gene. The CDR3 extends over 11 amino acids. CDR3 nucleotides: TGTGCCAGCAGTTTAGCGGGGACCCAGTACTTC. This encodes CASSLAGTQYF.

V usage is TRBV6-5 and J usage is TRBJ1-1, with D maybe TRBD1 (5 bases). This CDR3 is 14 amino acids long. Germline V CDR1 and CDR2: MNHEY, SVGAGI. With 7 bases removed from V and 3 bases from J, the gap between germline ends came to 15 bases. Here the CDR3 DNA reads TGTGCCAGCAACAACGAGGGGAGGTACACTGAAGCTTTCTTT. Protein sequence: CASNNEGRYTEAFF.

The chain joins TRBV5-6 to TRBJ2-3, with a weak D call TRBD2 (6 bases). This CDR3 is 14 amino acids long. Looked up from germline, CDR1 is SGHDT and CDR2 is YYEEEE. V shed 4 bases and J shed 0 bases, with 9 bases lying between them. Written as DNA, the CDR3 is TGTGCCAGCAGCCCCGGGGGAAGCACAGATACGCAGTATTTT. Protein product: CASSPGGSTDTQYF.

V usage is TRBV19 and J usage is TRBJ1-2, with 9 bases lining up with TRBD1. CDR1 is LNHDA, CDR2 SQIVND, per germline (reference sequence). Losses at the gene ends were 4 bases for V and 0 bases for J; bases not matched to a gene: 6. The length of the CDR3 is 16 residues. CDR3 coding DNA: TGTGCCAGTAGTACGGGACAGGGACTTTCTAACTATGGCTACACCTTC. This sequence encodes CASSTGQGLSNYGYTF.

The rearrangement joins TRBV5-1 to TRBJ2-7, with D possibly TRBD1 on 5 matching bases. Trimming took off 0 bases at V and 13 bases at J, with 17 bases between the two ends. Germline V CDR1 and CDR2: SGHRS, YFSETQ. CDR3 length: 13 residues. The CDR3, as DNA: TGCGCCAGCAGCTTGGATTCATCAGGGTTAGTTTACTTC. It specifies CASSLDSSGLVYF. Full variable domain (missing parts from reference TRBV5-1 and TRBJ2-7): KAGVTQTPRYLIKTRGQQVTLSCSPISGHRSVSWYQQTPGQGLQFLFEYFSETQRNKGNFPGRFSGRQFSNSRSEMNVSTLELGDSALYLCASSLDSSGLVYFGPGTRLTVT.

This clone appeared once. The CDR3 protein is CASSLRQGSEAFF. CDR3 in DNA: TGTGCCAGCAGCTTAAGGCAGGGCAGTGAAGCTTTCTTT. The chain has TRBV11-1 and TRBJ1-1, with D perhaps matching TRBD1 (5 bases). Germline values: CDR1 SGHAT, CDR2 FQDESV (reference sequence). The CDR3 is 13 residues long. V gave up 2 bases and J gave up 7 bases, with 11 bases separating them.

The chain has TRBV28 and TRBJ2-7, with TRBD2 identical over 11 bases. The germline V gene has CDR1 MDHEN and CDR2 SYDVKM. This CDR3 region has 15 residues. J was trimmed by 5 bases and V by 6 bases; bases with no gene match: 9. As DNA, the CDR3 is TGTGCCAGCAGACCATCTAGCGGGAGGCCCCACGAGCAGTACTTC. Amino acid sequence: CASRPSSGRPHEQYF. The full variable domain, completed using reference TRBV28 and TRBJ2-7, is DVKVTQSSRYLVKRTGEKVFLECVQDMDHENMFWYRQDPGLGLRLIYFSYDVKMKEKGDIPEGYSVSREKKERFSLILESASTNQTSMYLCASRPSSGRPHEQYFGPGTRLTVT.

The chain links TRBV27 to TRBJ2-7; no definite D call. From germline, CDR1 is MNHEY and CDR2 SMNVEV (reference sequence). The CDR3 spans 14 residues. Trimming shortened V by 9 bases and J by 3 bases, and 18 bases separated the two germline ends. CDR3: CASRGRPGNYEQYF. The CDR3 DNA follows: TGTGCCAGTCGTGGTCGACCAGGAAACTACGAGCAGTACTTC.

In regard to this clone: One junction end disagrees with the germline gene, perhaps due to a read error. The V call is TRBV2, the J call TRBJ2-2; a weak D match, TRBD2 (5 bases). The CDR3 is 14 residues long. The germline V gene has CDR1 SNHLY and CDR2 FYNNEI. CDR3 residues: CASREGSRTGELFF. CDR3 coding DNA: TGTGCCAGCAGGGAAGGGAGTCGTACCGGGGAGCTGTTTTTT.

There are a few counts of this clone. CDR3 in amino acids: CASSDGLAGTQFF. CDR3 sequence (DNA): TGTGCCAGCAGTGACGGCCTAGCGGGAACACAGTTCTTC. This chain uses TRBV6-4 with TRBJ2-1; 9 nucleotides match TRBD2. Germline values: CDR1 MRHNA, CDR2 SNTAGT. There are 13 residues in the CDR3. V trimming: 2 bases; J trimming: 13 bases; junction bases outside the gene matches: 6.

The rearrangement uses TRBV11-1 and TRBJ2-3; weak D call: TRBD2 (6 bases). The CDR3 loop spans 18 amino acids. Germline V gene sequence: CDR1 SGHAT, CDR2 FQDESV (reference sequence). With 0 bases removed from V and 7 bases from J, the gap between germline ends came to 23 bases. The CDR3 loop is CASSLAEKMTGGVHTQYF. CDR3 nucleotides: TGTGCCAGCAGCTTAGCGGAGAAGATGACTGGAGGGGTTCATACGCAGTATTTT.

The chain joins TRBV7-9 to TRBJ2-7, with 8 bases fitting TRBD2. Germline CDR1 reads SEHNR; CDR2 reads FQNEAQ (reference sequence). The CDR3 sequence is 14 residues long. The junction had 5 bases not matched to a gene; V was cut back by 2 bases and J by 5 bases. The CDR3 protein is CASSLTGGLDEQYF. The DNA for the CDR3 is TGTGCCAGCAGCTTAACGGGAGGGCTTGACGAGCAGTACTTC.

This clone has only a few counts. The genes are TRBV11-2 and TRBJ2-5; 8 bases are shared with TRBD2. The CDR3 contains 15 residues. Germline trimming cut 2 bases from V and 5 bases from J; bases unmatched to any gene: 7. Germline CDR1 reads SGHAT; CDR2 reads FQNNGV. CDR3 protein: CASSLQASGSETQYF. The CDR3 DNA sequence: TGTGCCAGCAGCTTACAGGCTAGCGGGTCCGAGACCCAGTACTTC.

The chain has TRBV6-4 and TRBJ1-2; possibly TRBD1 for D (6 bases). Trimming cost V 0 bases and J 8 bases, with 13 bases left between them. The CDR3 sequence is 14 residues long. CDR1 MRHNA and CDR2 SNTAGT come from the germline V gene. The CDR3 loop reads CASSDSGGRGGYTF. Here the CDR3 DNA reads TGTGCCAGCAGTGACTCCGGGGGGCGAGGCGGCTACACCTTC.

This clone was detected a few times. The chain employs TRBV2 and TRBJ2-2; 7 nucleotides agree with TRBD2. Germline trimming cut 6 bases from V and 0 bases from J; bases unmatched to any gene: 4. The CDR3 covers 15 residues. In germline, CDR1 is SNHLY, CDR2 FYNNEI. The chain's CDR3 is CASRTGGPNTGELFF. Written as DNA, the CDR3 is TGTGCCAGCAGAACGGGGGGACCGAACACCGGGGAGCTGTTTTTT.

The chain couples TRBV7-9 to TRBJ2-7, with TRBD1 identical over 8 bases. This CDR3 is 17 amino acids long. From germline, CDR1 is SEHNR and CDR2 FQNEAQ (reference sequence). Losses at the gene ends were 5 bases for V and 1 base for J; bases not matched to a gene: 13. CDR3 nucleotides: TGTGCCAGCAGCCGCAAGACAGGGGCCTTGACTTCCTACGAGCAGTACTTC. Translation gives CASSRKTGALTSYEQYF.

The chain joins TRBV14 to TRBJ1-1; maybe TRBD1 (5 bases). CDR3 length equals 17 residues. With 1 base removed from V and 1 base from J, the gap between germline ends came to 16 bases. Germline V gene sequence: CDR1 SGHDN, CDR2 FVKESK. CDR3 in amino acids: CASSQVNRRLGNTEAFF. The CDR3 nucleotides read TGTGCCAGCAGCCAAGTCAACAGGCGACTGGGGAACACTGAAGCTTTCTTT.